A selection of T cell receptor beta chains follows, all from one sample in a study of identical twins. TCRdb called the 5' RACE reads again in MiXCR, with one record for every CDR3 protein. This sample has 400,000 to 600,000 distinct CDR3 sequences, with 20% to 25% found just once. These data also featured in a second study, about yellow fever vaccine responses in identical twins.

Sequencing input: CD4+ T cells sorted from blood. The receptors derive from a woman between 18 and 29 years old in good health. The CDR3 runs from the conserved cysteine through the conserved F or W. Each record gives: D gene, clone size, V gene, CDR3 length, J gene, CDR3 DNA, CDR3 protein. A D gene is named only where the DNA matches it firmly. Not all rows give a size; the values are once, few, many and, for expanded clones, a class.

TRBD2	NA	TRBV7-9	16	TRBJ2-7	TGTGCCAGCAGCTTAGCTAGGGCTAGCGGGGGCTACGAGCAGTACTTC	CASSLARASGGYEQYF
NA	NA	TRBV3-1	16	TRBJ2-5	TGTGCCAGCAGCCAAGATTTGGAGGGGGTTCGGGAGACCCAGTACTTC	CASSQDLEGVRETQYF
NA	NA	TRBV10-1	13	TRBJ2-7	TGCGCCAGCAGTGAGATGCGCTCCACCGAGCAGTACTTC	CASSEMRSTEQYF
NA	NA	TRBV20-1	14	TRBJ1-1	TGCAGTGCTAGAGATGGTGTGGCGAACACTGAAGCTTTCTTT	CSARDGVANTEAFF
NA	NA	TRBV3-1	11	TRBJ2-1	TGTGCCAGCAGCGTCGTGGGTGAGCAGTTCTTC	CASSVVGEQFF
NA	few	TRBV7-9	15	TRBJ2-1	TGTGCCAGCAGCTTAAGGGGGAGCGACTACAATGAGCAGTTCTTC	CASSLRGSDYNEQFF
NA	few	TRBV6-2/TRBV6-3	13	TRBJ2-7	TGTGCCAGCAGTTGGACGGCCGCCTACGAGCAGTACTTC	CASSWTAAYEQYF
NA	NA	TRBV10-3	14	TRBJ1-2	TGTGCCATCCCCGCGGGGGAGGGAAGTTATGGCTACACCTTC	CAIPAGEGSYGYTF
NA	few	TRBV18	15	TRBJ2-5	TGTGCCAGCTCAGAACCCGGACGCTCCCCTTCAACCCAGTACTTC	CASSEPGRSPSTQYF
NA	few	TRBV6-5	15	TRBJ2-2	TGTGCCAGCAGTTACTCTCGACGCAACACCGGGGAGCTGTTTTTT	CASSYSRRNTGELFF
TRBD2	NA	TRBV7-2	17	TRBJ2-1	TGTGCCAGCAGCTTAGTCCTTACTAGCGGCTCCTACAATGAGCAGTTCTTC	CASSLVLTSGSYNEQFF
NA	few	TRBV12-3/TRBV12-4	15	TRBJ1-5	TGTGCCAGCAGCCCGACGGGGGGAGTCAATCAGCCCCAGCATTTT	CASSPTGGVNQPQHF
TRBD2	NA	TRBV5-1	15	TRBJ2-7	TGCGCCAGCAGCTTGGAACCGGGACTATCCTACGAGCAGTACTTC	CASSLEPGLSYEQYF
TRBD1	NA	TRBV24-1	16	TRBJ2-5	TGTGCCACCAGTGATACAGGGACAGCAAAAGAAGAGACCCAGTACTTC	CATSDTGTAKEETQYF
NA	few	TRBV29-1	13	TRBJ1-1	TGCAGCGCAGGGGTCCAGATGAACACTGAAGCTTTCTTT	CSAGVQMNTEAFF
NA	once	TRBV9	15	TRBJ2-1	TGTGCCAGCAGCGTCAGTTTCACCGACGACAATGAGCAGTTCTTC	CASSVSFTDDNEQFF
NA	NA	TRBV11-1	18	TRBJ2-1	TGTGCCAGCAGCCCTCCCAAGCTAGCGAGCCGCTCCTACAATGAGCAGTTCTTC	CASSPPKLASRSYNEQFF
TRBD2	few	TRBV3-1	14	TRBJ2-5	TGTGCCAGCAGCCAAGCCCTAGCGGGGGAGACCCAGTACTTC	CASSQALAGETQYF
TRBD1	NA	TRBV5-1	16	TRBJ2-3	TGCGCCAGCAGCCTACCAAGGACAGGGGGGACAGATACGCAGTATTTT	CASSLPRTGGTDTQYF
NA	NA	TRBV6-2/TRBV6-3	13	TRBJ1-2	TGTGCCAGCGGGGAGGACAGTAACTATGGCTACACCTTC	CASGEDSNYGYTF